This entry lists 29 T cell receptor beta chains sequenced from one sample in a study of blood T cell repertoires in COVID-19. The data were produced by immunoSEQ multiplex PCR, yet TCRdb's version contains in-frame clones alone and is incomplete. The sample lists roughly 110,000 clones, over 60% occurring once. The material sequenced was peripheral blood. The receptors originated from a man older than 75 with COVID-19, enrolled during active disease.

This chain connects TRBV23-1 to TRBJ2-3; 11 bases line up with TRBD2. TRBV23-1 is designated an ORF whose function remains uncertain. CDR3 length: 16 residues. The J segment lost 1 base and the V segment lost 6 bases, leaving 6 bases of the junction unmatched. DNA for the CDR3: TGCGCCAGCAGCCCTATACTAGCGGGGGGCACAGATACGCAGTATTTT. It codes for CASSPILAGGTDTQYF.

The table lists this clone with a count of one. The chain is built from TRBV28 and TRBJ2-7; 10 nucleotides match TRBD1. V lost 5 bases and J lost 6; bases outside the gene matches: 7. Germline CDR1 reads MDHEN; CDR2 reads SYDVKM. CDR3 size: 14 residues. CDR3 region: CASSSPGTGVEQYF. CDR3 nucleotide sequence: TGTGCCAGCAGTAGTCCCGGGACAGGGGTCGAGCAGTACTTC.

This chain joins TRBV9 and TRBJ1-1, with D perhaps matching TRBD1 (5 bases). Looked up from germline, CDR1 is SGDLS and CDR2 is YYNGEE. V lost 4 bases and J lost 5, with 21 bases in between. This CDR3 has 16 amino acids. The CDR3 protein is CASSSRGGGEGTEAFF. The CDR3 nucleotides read TGTGCCAGCAGCTCCCGGGGTGGAGGGGAGGGGACTGAAGCTTTCTTT.

V is TRBV5-5 and J is TRBJ1-1; the match to TRBD1 covers 8 bases. CDR3 length: 13 residues. Germline CDR1 is SGHKS and CDR2 is YYEKEE (reference sequence). J lost 11 bases, V lost 0 bases, and 6 bases had no gene match. As DNA, the CDR3 is TGTGCCAGCAGCTTGGGGACAGGGCTATCGGCTTTCTTT. This gives the protein CASSLGTGLSAFF.

The genes are TRBV6-5 and TRBJ2-6; D remains ambiguous. Germline loops: CDR1 MNHEY, CDR2 SVGAGI. V lost 2 bases and J 0 bases, leaving 8 bases between the germline ends. There are 16 residues in the CDR3. The CDR3 sequence: CASSYRRSSGANVLTF. The CDR3 DNA reads TGTGCCAGCAGTTACCGTAGGAGCTCTGGGGCCAACGTCCTGACTTTC.

The rearrangement links TRBV18 to TRBJ2-3, with 11 bases that match TRBD2. The CDR3 has 14 residues. The germline V gene encodes CDR1 KGHSH and CDR2 LQKENI. With V trimmed by 4 bases and J by 6 bases, 3 bases remained unmatched. CDR3 sequence (DNA): TGTGCCAGCTCACTACTAGCGGGAGCTGATACGCAGTATTTT. As protein: CASSLLAGADTQYF.

The rearrangement links TRBV5-1 to TRBJ2-5; D is unresolved. The CDR3 is 16 residues long. Germline loops: CDR1 SGHRS, CDR2 YFSETQ. Trimming pared 0 bases from V and 0 bases from J, leaving 12 bases between. The CDR3 DNA sequence: TGCGCCAGCAGCTTGGCCATAAAGGCGGACCAAGAGACCCAGTACTTC. It encodes CASSLAIKADQETQYF.

The V and J genes are TRBV7-3 and TRBJ2-7; D is ambiguous. The V and J ends lost 5 bases and 5 bases respectively, with 22 bases between them. CDR3 length: 16 residues. Germline V gene lookup returns CDR1 SGHTA and CDR2 FQGTGA. The CDR3: CASSQRFGTEKDEQYF. The CDR3 DNA is TGTGCCAGCAGCCAAAGATTCGGAACAGAGAAAGACGAGCAGTACTTC.

J is TRBJ1-6 and V is TRBV30, with D perhaps matching TRBD1 (5 bases). The CDR3 is 13 amino acids. CDR1 and CDR2 (germline): GTSNPN, SVGIG (reference sequence). V shed 2 bases and J shed 8 bases, with 10 bases lying between them. The CDR3 region is CAWSPRGDSPLHF. DNA for the CDR3: TGTGCCTGGAGTCCACGGGGGGATTCACCCCTCCACTTT.

A single count supports this clone. This chain links TRBV3-1 (or the pseudogene TRBV3-2) with TRBJ2-3; TRBD1 might be the D (6 bases). From germline, CDR1 is LGHDT and CDR2 YNNKEL (reference sequence). There are 16 residues in the CDR3. V shed 3 bases and J shed 4 bases, with 17 bases lying between them. The CDR3 spells CASSQLLGGFADTQYF. The CDR3 DNA sequence: TGTGCCAGCAGCCAGCTCCTAGGGGGATTCGCAGATACGCAGTATTTT.

The V and J genes are TRBV6-5 and TRBJ1-1; D not certain. Germline CDR1 reads MNHEY; CDR2 reads SVGAGI. The CDR3 is 14 amino acids. V was clipped by 6 bases and J by 2 bases, with 13 bases between them. CDR3 loop: CASSNGIQNTEAFF. As DNA, the CDR3 is TGTGCCAGCAGCAACGGGATACAAAACACTGAAGCTTTCTTT.

The J gene is TRBJ2-5, the V gene TRBV4-3; TRBD1 might be the D (5 bases). From germline, CDR1 is LGHNA and CDR2 YSLEER. V was shortened by 9 bases and J by 4 bases, with 15 bases between the two germline ends. This CDR3 region has 13 residues. For the CDR3, the DNA is TGCGCCAGTAACTTTAGGGGATCAGAGACCCAGTACTTC. Residues: CASNFRGSETQYF.

The rearrangement uses TRBV18 and TRBJ2-1; 7 positions agree with TRBD2. Trimming cost V 3 bases and J 4 bases; bases outside gene matches: 12. There are 17 residues in the CDR3. The V gene's germline CDR1 is KGHSH and CDR2 LQKENI. CDR3 protein: CASSPLLLAGGYNEQFF. The CDR3 DNA reads as TGTGCCAGCTCACCGCTCCTTCTAGCCGGGGGGTACAATGAGCAGTTCTTC. The whole variable domain, remainder taken from reference TRBV18 and TRBJ2-1, is NAGVMQNPRHLVRRRGQEARLRCSPMKGHSHVYWYRQLPEEGLKFMVYLQKENIIDESGMPKERFSAEFPKEGPSILRIQQVVRGDSAAYFCASSPLLLAGGYNEQFFGPGTRLTVL.

This clone was counted between two and nine times. V usage is TRBV19 and J usage is TRBJ2-5; the match to TRBD1 covers 8 bases. The germline gives CDR1 LNHDA, CDR2 SQIVND (reference sequence). The CDR3 is 14 amino acids. Trimming removed 5 bases from V and 2 bases from J; junction bases left unmatched: 4. Written as DNA, the CDR3 is TGTGCCAGTAGTCCGGACAGGGTACAAGAGACCCAGTACTTC. This encodes CASSPDRVQETQYF. Supplemented by reference TRBV19 and TRBJ2-5, the full variable domain reads DGGITQSPKYLFRKEGQNVTLSCEQNLNHDAMYWYRQDPGQGLRLIYYSQIVNDFQKGDIAEGYSVSREKKESFPLTVTSAQKNPTAFYLCASSPDRVQETQYFGPGTRLLVL.

The rearrangement links TRBV6-6 to TRBJ2-3; D call uncertain. This CDR3 is 14 amino acids long. Trimming removed 4 bases from V and 0 bases from J, with 8 bases in between. The germline V gene has CDR1 MNHNY and CDR2 SVGAGI (reference sequence). As DNA, the CDR3 is TGTGCCAGCAGTTCAGTTCGTAGCACAGATACGCAGTATTTT. Translated, it gives CASSSVRSTDTQYF.

The rearrangement joins TRBV19 to TRBJ2-3; 8 bases are a match to TRBD1. The junction had 7 bases not matched to a gene; V was cut back by 6 bases and J by 2 bases. Germline loops: CDR1 LNHDA, CDR2 SQIVND (reference sequence). This CDR3 comprises 15 residues. DNA for the CDR3: TGTGCCAGTAGACCCAGGGGGCACCCCACAGATACGCAGTATTTT. Translated: CASRPRGHPTDTQYF.

The V and J genes are TRBV2 and TRBJ1-1; 9 bases are shared with TRBD1. The germline V gene encodes CDR1 SNHLY and CDR2 FYNNEI. The CDR3 contains 17 residues. V dropped 7 bases and J dropped 7; count of bases not matched to a gene: 19. The CDR3 DNA is TGTGCCAGCAATATACGACAGGGGGTAACGCGGGAAGGTGAAGCTTTCTTT. It specifies CASNIRQGVTREGEAFF.

The genes are TRBV6-5 and TRBJ2-7; 8 bases agree with TRBD1. The CDR3 extends over 14 amino acids. The V segment lost 5 bases and the J segment 4 bases; nucleotides outside the gene matches: 7. Germline CDR1 is MNHEY and CDR2 is SVGAGI. CDR3 DNA sequence: TGTGCCAGCAGTAGTACAGGGGGAAGTTACGAGCAGTACTTC. Translated, it gives CASSSTGGSYEQYF.

DNA of the CDR3: TGTGCCACCAGGGCGGGAGGGCATTTTGAGCAGTTCTTC. Its translation is CATRAGGHFEQFF. V is TRBV10-3 and J is TRBJ2-1; 9 positions agree with TRBD2. The V gene's germline CDR1 is ENHRY and CDR2 SYGVKD. V lost 10 bases and J lost 9; bases outside the gene matches: 10. The CDR3 consists of 13 residues.

This clone was seen only once. This chain uses TRBV6-2 or TRBV6-3 with TRBJ2-4; 7 bases map to TRBD2. V trimming: 2 bases; J trimming: 5 bases; junction bases outside the gene matches: 3. The CDR3 spans 14 residues. CDR1 is MNHEY, CDR2 SVGEGT, per germline. The CDR3 is CASSYRDYQNIQYF. CDR3 coding DNA: TGTGCCAGCAGTTACCGGGACTATCAAAACATTCAGTACTTC.

This chain uses TRBV6-5 with TRBJ1-1; D perhaps matches TRBD1 (6 bases). There are 14 residues in the CDR3. Trimming left V 2 bases short and J 3 bases short, with 10 bases between. Germline V gene lookup returns CDR1 MNHEY and CDR2 SVGAGI. The CDR3 sequence: CASSYTSGDTEAFF. CDR3 sequence (DNA): TGTGCCAGCAGTTACACTTCAGGGGACACTGAAGCTTTCTTT.

The V gene is TRBV9, the J gene TRBJ1-4; 7 bases are a match to TRBD1. CDR1 SGDLS and CDR2 YYNGEE come from the germline V gene. CDR3 length: 15 amino acids. The V gene end was trimmed by 4 bases and the J gene end by 5 bases; junction bases not matched to a gene: 8. CDR3 region: CASSLLGDSNEKLFF. The CDR3 DNA is TGTGCCAGCAGCCTCCTAGGGGACAGCAATGAAAAACTGTTTTTT.

This clone has a handful of counts. This chain links TRBV5-6 with TRBJ1-4; D is ambiguous. V was clipped by 0 bases and J by 4 bases, with 4 bases between them. The germline V gene encodes CDR1 SGHDT and CDR2 YYEEEE. CDR3 length equals 13 residues. The CDR3 reads CASSLGLNEKLFF. DNA for the CDR3: TGTGCCAGCAGCTTGGGACTTAATGAAAAACTGTTTTTT.

The gene calls are TRBV9 and TRBJ1-6; the D is unclear. Germline values: CDR1 SGDLS, CDR2 YYNGEE. This CDR3 has 14 residues. The V and J ends lost 0 bases and 7 bases respectively, with 8 bases between them. In DNA form, the CDR3 reads TGTGCCAGCAGCGTAGATCGTATGAATTCACCCCTCCACTTT. It codes for CASSVDRMNSPLHF.

This sequence joins TRBV2 and TRBJ1-5; 8 nucleotides match TRBD1. The CDR3 runs 14 residues. The J segment lost 6 bases and the V segment lost 8 bases, leaving 9 bases of the junction unmatched. Germline V gene data show CDR1 as SNHLY and CDR2 as FYNNEI. DNA of the CDR3: TGTGCCAGCTCAGGCCGGGACAGGAGTCAGCCCCAGCATTTT. It is translated as CASSGRDRSQPQHF.

This clone was picked up a small number of times. J is TRBJ2-2 and V is TRBV7-3; 8 nucleotides match TRBD1. The CDR3 is 15 residues long. Germline values: CDR1 SGHTA, CDR2 FQGTGA. V shed 5 bases and J 4 bases; nucleotides not matched to a gene: 6. This CDR3 is CASSPGGIGTGELFF. In DNA form, the CDR3 reads TGTGCCAGCAGCCCAGGGGGCATTGGCACCGGGGAGCTGTTTTTT.

This chain links TRBV28 with TRBJ1-5; no reliable D call. This CDR3 comprises 14 residues. V lost 5 bases, J lost 2 bases, and 10 bases lay in between. Germline loops: CDR1 MDHEN, CDR2 SYDVKM. The CDR3 spells CASSKTSRNQPQHF. The DNA of the CDR3 is TGTGCCAGCAGTAAGACTAGTCGCAATCAGCCCCAGCATTTT.

The V gene is TRBV28, the J gene TRBJ2-3; 11 nucleotides line up with TRBD1. J lost 2 bases, V lost 5 bases, and 6 bases had no gene match. The germline V gene encodes CDR1 MDHEN and CDR2 SYDVKM. The CDR3 consists of 16 residues. CDR3 amino acids: CASSGRDRGDTDTQYF. The DNA of the CDR3 is TGTGCCAGCAGTGGACGGGACAGGGGGGACACAGATACGCAGTATTTT.

Only one count was recorded for this clone. V is TRBV15 and J is TRBJ1-2; D call uncertain. The CDR3 extends over 17 amino acids. Germline V gene lookup returns CDR1 LNHNV and CDR2 YYDKDF (reference sequence). V lost 3 bases and J 3 bases, leaving 20 bases between the germline ends. The CDR3 nucleotides read TGTGCCACCAGCAGTGAATACGACGGGAGTTTTGACTATGGCTACACCTTC. The encoded protein is CATSSEYDGSFDYGYTF. Supplemented by reference TRBV15 and TRBJ1-2, the full variable domain reads DAMVIQNPRYQVTQFGKPVTLSCSQTLNHNVMYWYQQKSSQAPKLLFHYYDKDFNNEADTPDNFQSRRPNTSFCFLDIRSPGLGDTAMYLCATSSEYDGSFDYGYTFGSGTRLTVV.